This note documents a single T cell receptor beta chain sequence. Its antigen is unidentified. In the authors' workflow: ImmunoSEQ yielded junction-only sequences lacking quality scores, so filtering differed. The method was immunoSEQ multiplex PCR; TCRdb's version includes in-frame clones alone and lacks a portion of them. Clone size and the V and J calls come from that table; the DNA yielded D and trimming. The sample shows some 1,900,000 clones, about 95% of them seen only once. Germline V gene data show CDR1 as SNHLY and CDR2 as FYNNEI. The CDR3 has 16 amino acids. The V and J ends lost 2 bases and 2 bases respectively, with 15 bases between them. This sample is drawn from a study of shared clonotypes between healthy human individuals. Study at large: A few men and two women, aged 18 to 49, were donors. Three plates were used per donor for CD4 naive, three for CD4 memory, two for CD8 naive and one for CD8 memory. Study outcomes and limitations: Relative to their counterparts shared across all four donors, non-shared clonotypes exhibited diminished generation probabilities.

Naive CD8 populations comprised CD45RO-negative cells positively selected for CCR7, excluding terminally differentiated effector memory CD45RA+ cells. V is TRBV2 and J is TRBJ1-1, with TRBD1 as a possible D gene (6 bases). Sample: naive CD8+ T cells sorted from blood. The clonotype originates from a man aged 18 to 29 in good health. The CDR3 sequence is CASSEIGQPSNTEAFF. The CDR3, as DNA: TGTGCCAGCAGTGAAATAGGACAGCCTTCAAACACTGAAGCTTTCTTT.